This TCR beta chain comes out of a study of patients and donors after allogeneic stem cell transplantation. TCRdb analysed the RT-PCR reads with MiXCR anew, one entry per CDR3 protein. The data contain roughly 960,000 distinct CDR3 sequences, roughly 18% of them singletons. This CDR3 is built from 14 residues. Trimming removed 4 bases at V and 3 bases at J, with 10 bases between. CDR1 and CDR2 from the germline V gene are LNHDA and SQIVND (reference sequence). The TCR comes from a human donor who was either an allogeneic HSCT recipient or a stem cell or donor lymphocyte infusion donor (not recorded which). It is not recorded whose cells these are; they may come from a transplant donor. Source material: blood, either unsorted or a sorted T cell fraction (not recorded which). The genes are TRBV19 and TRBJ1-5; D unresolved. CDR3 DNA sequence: TGTGCCAGTAGTACCCAGGATTACAATCAGCCCCAGCATTTT. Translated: CASSTQDYNQPQHF.